This T cell receptor beta chain stems from a study of cytomegalovirus exposure and HLA in healthy donors. Notes on this clone: Antigen: not known.

The primer mix had 60 Vbeta and 13 Jbeta primers. As processed by the authors: Roughly 73 million unique TCR beta chains, roughly 11 million of them shared, were counted by a later analysis. Clones were read by immunoSEQ multiplex PCR, and TCRdb kept only the in-frame ones, dropping some. Clone size and V and J calls were adopted from that table, with D and trimming inferred from the DNA. The data contain approximately 190,000 clones, 55% to 75% of them singletons. Study-wide results and caveats: The classifier reportedly diagnosed cytomegalovirus status with high specificity and sensitivity. Later analysis suggested links between common viral pathogens and several top significant clusters.

V was clipped by 5 bases and J by 0 bases, with 14 bases between them. The CDR3 length is 15 residues. The germline CDR1 and CDR2 sequences are LNHDA and SQIVND (reference sequence). The source is a man in his forties in good health and CMV-seropositive. The V gene is TRBV19, the J gene TRBJ2-7; a possible D gene is TRBD1 (5 bases). Material: PBMCs. CDR3 DNA: TGTGCCAGTAGTGGGTACAGGACGAGCTCCTACGAGCAGTACTTC. It translates to CASSGYRTSSYEQYF.